The 27 T cell receptor beta chains below were found in one sample sequenced in a study of CD8 T cells in Susac syndrome. Random hexamers were used to reverse transcribe the RNA input (0.5 to 1 ug). In TCRdb, the immunoSEQ multiplex PCR reads were re-called with MiXCR into one record per CDR3 protein. The table includes tens of thousands of distinct CDR3 sequences, roughly 94% detected once. The specimen was CD4+ T cells from PBMCs. The receptors shown here come from a human donor with Susac syndrome.

The chain carries TRBV11-2 and TRBJ1-1; a possible D gene is TRBD1 (6 bases). From germline, CDR1 is SGHAT and CDR2 FQNNGV. V was clipped by 3 bases and J by 8 bases, with 10 bases between them. The CDR3 has 12 amino acids. The CDR3, as DNA: TGTGCCAGCAGCTTTGCAGGGGACGAAGCTTTCTTT. Encoded protein: CASSFAGDEAFF.

The rearrangement links TRBV10-3 to TRBJ2-1, with TRBD1 as a possible D gene (6 bases). V lost 6 bases, J lost 7 bases, and 13 bases lay in between. The germline CDR1 and CDR2 sequences are ENHRY and SYGVKD. This CDR3 spans 13 amino acids. CDR3 protein: CAIRTVTGNEQFF. DNA for the CDR3: TGTGCCATCAGGACCGTTACAGGGAATGAGCAGTTCTTC.

The chain employs TRBV28 and TRBJ2-5, with a tentative D call TRBD1 (6 bases). V shed 7 bases and J shed 9 bases, with 15 bases lying between them. The CDR3 consists of 12 residues. The germline CDR1 and CDR2 sequences are MDHEN and SYDVKM. The CDR3 bases are TGTGCCAGCACCGAACCCCCAGGGGCCCAGTACTTC. Residues: CASTEPPGAQYF.

This clonotype was seen just once. The J gene is TRBJ2-7, the V gene TRBV6-5; 8 nucleotides match TRBD1. Germline V gene data show CDR1 as MNHEY and CDR2 as SVGAGI. The CDR3 is 15 amino acids. Unmatched junction bases numbered 4, after V lost 0 bases and J lost 3 bases. The CDR3, as DNA: TGTGCCAGCAGTTACTCAAGGGACAGGAGCTACGAGCAGTACTTC. Protein product: CASSYSRDRSYEQYF.

J is TRBJ2-1 and V is TRBV20-1, with TRBD2 matching 8 bases. CDR3 length: 15 amino acids. The V gene's germline CDR1 is DFQATT and CDR2 SNEGSKA (reference sequence). The J segment lost 4 bases and the V segment lost 0 bases, leaving 5 bases of the junction unmatched. The chain's CDR3 is CSARDLIAGYNEQFF. DNA for the CDR3: TGCAGTGCTAGAGATCTGATAGCGGGGTACAATGAGCAGTTCTTC.

The gene calls are TRBV7-9 and TRBJ1-3, with 8 bases matching TRBD1. V gave up 5 bases and J gave up 0 bases; unmatched junction bases: 6. Germline CDR1 and CDR2: SEHNR and FQNEAQ (reference sequence). CDR3 length: 16 residues. For the CDR3, the DNA is TGTGCCAGCAGCCCGCGGGGACAGGTCTCTGGAAACACCATATATTTT. This translates into CASSPRGQVSGNTIYF.

The CDR3 DNA reads as TGCAGCGCACGGACTAGCGCAGACCTCTTGGATACGCAGTATTTT. Its translation: CSARTSADLLDTQYF. The chain recombines TRBV29-1 with TRBJ2-3; 9 bases are shared with TRBD2. V was pared by 7 bases and J by 6 bases, with 14 bases of the junction left unmatched. This CDR3 has 15 amino acids. Germline-derived CDR1 and CDR2 are SQVTM and ANQGSEA.

The chain joins TRBV12-3 or TRBV12-4 to TRBJ2-7; D not resolved. The CDR3 spans 11 residues. The V and J ends lost 8 bases and 4 bases respectively, with 9 bases between them. CDR3 residues: CASGLLYEQYF. The CDR3 region has the DNA TGTGCCAGCGGCCTCCTGTACGAGCAGTACTTC.

In nucleotides, the CDR3 is TGTGCCAGCAGTCTAGGGCCTCAATACAATGAGCAGTTCTTC. Translation: CASSLGPQYNEQFF. The genes are TRBV12-3 or TRBV12-4 and TRBJ2-1; D is unresolved. V shed 5 bases and J shed 4 bases, with 12 bases lying between them. The CDR3 length is 14 residues.

This sequence joins TRBV20-1 and TRBJ2-1; 9 nucleotides match TRBD2. The CDR3 has 18 residues. J lost 0 bases, V lost 3 bases, and 12 bases had no gene match. Germline CDR1 DFQATT, CDR2 SNEGSKA (reference sequence). The CDR3 region is CSASGLAGSLSSYNEQFF. DNA for the CDR3: TGCAGTGCTAGTGGGCTAGCGGGGTCTCTAAGCTCCTACAATGAGCAGTTCTTC.

V and J are TRBV12-3 or TRBV12-4 and TRBJ1-2, with D uncertain. V was pared by 6 bases and J by 8 bases, with 16 bases between. The CDR3 has 13 amino acids. This CDR3 reads CASRARPAKGYTF. CDR3 in DNA: TGTGCCAGCAGGGCGCGACCCGCGAAAGGCTACACCTTC.

The chain employs TRBV20-1 and TRBJ2-5; D call uncertain. The CDR3 runs 12 residues. V lost 2 bases and J lost 5, with 9 bases in between. Germline V CDR1 and CDR2: DFQATT, SNEGSKA (reference sequence). The CDR3 DNA reads TGCAGTGCTAGACTAGGTCCGGAGACCCAGTACTTC. Protein: CSARLGPETQYF.

The chain's CDR3 is CASSYEGGSYNEQFF. CDR3 nucleotide sequence: TGTGCCAGCAGTTACGAAGGGGGGTCCTACAATGAGCAGTTCTTC. The rearrangement uses TRBV6-6 and TRBJ2-1, with D possibly being TRBD1 or TRBD2 (6 bases each). CDR3 length equals 15 residues. Trimming pared 2 bases from V and 1 base from J, leaving 9 bases between. In germline, CDR1 is MNHNY, CDR2 SVGAGI (reference sequence).

The V call is TRBV30, the J call TRBJ1-2, with D tentatively TRBD1 (6 bases). V lost 1 base and J 4 bases, leaving 10 bases between the germline ends. Germline V gene data show CDR1 as GTSNPN and CDR2 as SVGIG (reference sequence). The CDR3 contains 13 residues. In nucleotides, the CDR3 is TGTGCCTGGAGTGCTGGGGACACCTATGGCTACACCTTC. It encodes CAWSAGDTYGYTF.

The chain couples TRBV28 to TRBJ1-2; TRBD1 is a possible D gene (6 bases). The V gene's germline CDR1 is MDHEN and CDR2 SYDVKM. V was trimmed by 4 bases and J by 10 bases, leaving 16 bases between them. This CDR3 is 13 amino acids long. CDR3 coding DNA: TGTGCCAGCAGTTCACCACAGGGATCAGACTACACCTTC. This sequence encodes CASSSPQGSDYTF.

This clonotype appeared a few times. V is TRBV24-1 and J is TRBJ2-1; 9 bases are a match to TRBD2. V lost 3 bases, J lost 2 bases, and 1 base stayed unmatched. Germline V gene sequence: CDR1 KGHDR, CDR2 SFDVKD. This CDR3 spans 15 amino acids. The CDR3 sequence: CATSDPSGAYNEQFF. CDR3 nucleotides: TGTGCCACCAGTGATCCTAGCGGGGCCTACAATGAGCAGTTCTTC.

The chain links TRBV20-1 to TRBJ2-7; no reliable D call. The CDR3 contains 12 residues. The germline V gene encodes CDR1 DFQATT and CDR2 SNEGSKA (reference sequence). Trimming took off 1 base at V and 4 bases at J, with 8 bases between the two ends. DNA of the CDR3: TGCAGTGCTAGAGCGGTAGTTTACGAGCAGTACTTC. Its protein is CSARAVVYEQYF.

This clonotype has a single count. The rearrangement joins TRBV29-1 to TRBJ2-5; no definite D call. Between the trimmed V and J ends, which lost 2 bases and 2 bases, there was a span of 6 bases. Germline CDR1 reads SQVTM; CDR2 reads ANQGSEA. The CDR3 runs 12 residues. The CDR3 DNA reads TGCAGCGTTGAAAAAGGGCAAGAGACCCAGTACTTC. Its protein is CSVEKGQETQYF.

The J gene is TRBJ2-3, the V gene TRBV3-1, with D perhaps being TRBD1 or TRBD2 (6 bases each). CDR1 and CDR2 from the germline V gene are LGHDT and YNNKEL (reference sequence). This CDR3 is built from 15 residues. V dropped 1 base and J dropped 5 bases, with 13 bases sitting between them. CDR3 protein: CASSQGGAKGDTQYF. CDR3 bases: TGTGCCAGCAGCCAAGGGGGGGCGAAGGGAGATACGCAGTATTTT.

This sequence joins TRBV2 and TRBJ1-5, with 7 bases fitting TRBD1. The J segment lost 3 bases and the V segment lost 4 bases, leaving 6 bases of the junction unmatched. Germline loops: CDR1 SNHLY, CDR2 FYNNEI. The length of the CDR3 is 15 residues. In nucleotides, the CDR3 is TGTGCCAGCAGTGCCAAGACAGGGAACAATCAGCCCCAGCATTTT. Translation: CASSAKTGNNQPQHF.

The J gene is TRBJ1-4, the V gene TRBV27, with a tentative D call TRBD1 (6 bases). Deletions cut 5 bases from V and 5 bases from J, with 15 bases between. CDR1 and CDR2 from the germline V gene are MNHEY and SMNVEV (reference sequence). The CDR3 is 15 amino acids. CDR3 sequence reads: CASSTYTGINEKLFF. The CDR3 region has the DNA TGTGCCAGCAGTACCTATACAGGGATAAATGAAAAACTGTTTTTT.

The chain is built from TRBV9 and TRBJ2-1, with 10 nucleotides matching TRBD1. The germline V gene encodes CDR1 SGDLS and CDR2 YYNGEE. V trimming: 0 bases; J trimming: 8 bases; junction bases outside the gene matches: 5. The CDR3 is 15 amino acids. The CDR3 here is CASSVGGQGSHEQFF. CDR3 coding DNA: TGTGCCAGCAGCGTAGGGGGACAGGGGAGTCATGAGCAGTTCTTC.

The V call is TRBV6-5, the J call TRBJ1-6; D gene unclear. Looked up from germline, CDR1 is MNHEY and CDR2 is SVGAGI. This CDR3 has 12 residues. V dropped 6 bases and J dropped 6 bases, with 6 bases sitting between them. CDR3: CASRRTNSPLHF. DNA for the CDR3: TGTGCCAGCAGACGCACTAATTCACCCCTCCACTTT.

The rearrangement uses TRBV7-6 and TRBJ2-2; 7 positions match TRBD1. This CDR3 is 16 amino acids long. The germline CDR1 and CDR2 sequences are SGHVS and FNYEAQ. V gave up 1 base and J gave up 7 bases; unmatched junction bases: 9. The CDR3 sequence: CASSLDVPSGGGELFF. The CDR3 nucleotides are TGTGCCAGCAGCTTAGACGTTCCCTCAGGGGGCGGGGAGCTGTTTTTT.

The CDR3 DNA follows: TGCAGTGCGAGCAACAGGGGGGATACGCAGTATTTT. Its translation: CSASNRGDTQYF. The chain is built from TRBV20-1 and TRBJ2-3, with TRBD1 matching over 8 bases. Looked up from germline, CDR1 is DFQATT and CDR2 is SNEGSKA (reference sequence). The CDR3 covers 12 residues. V lost 6 bases, J lost 6 bases, and 5 bases stayed unmatched.

The chain recombines TRBV12-3 or TRBV12-4 with TRBJ1-2; no definite D call. The CDR3 length is 14 residues. V was clipped by 1 base and J by 5 bases, with 11 bases between them. The DNA of the CDR3 is TGTGCCAGCAGTTTAGGGGCGTTTGCGTATGGCTACACCTTC. This gives the protein CASSLGAFAYGYTF.

The genes are TRBV12-3 or TRBV12-4 and TRBJ1-2, with a weak D call TRBD1 (5 bases). CDR3 length: 11 residues. The germline V and J ends were trimmed by 3 bases and 8 bases, with 7 bases remaining between them. This CDR3 reads CASSLGGGYTF. Here the CDR3 DNA reads TGTGCCAGCAGTTTGGGGGGAGGCTACACCTTC.